This T cell receptor (beta chain) stems from a study of shared clonotypes between healthy human individuals. The CDR3 has 16 residues. The authors' processing: Sequence data from immunoSEQ were junction-only and lacked quality scores; consequently, filtering differed. Generated by immunoSEQ multiplex PCR, the TCRdb table keeps only in-frame clones and is missing some. The V and J calls and the clone size are those of that table, but D and trimming were determined from the DNA. The sample holds about 1.5 million clones, 98% seen once. The count of this clone is one. This chain joins TRBV7-5 and TRBJ2-5. TRBV7-5 constitutes a pseudogene. Material for sequencing was naive CD4+ T cells sorted from blood. Stated subset: CD45RA+ positively selected. The receptor's source is a young man in good health. In nucleotides, the CDR3 is TGTGTCAGAAGCTTAGGGGGTCCGGACCAACAAGAGACCCAGTACTTC. Translating it yields CVRSLGGPDQQETQYF.